This TCR beta chain emerged from a study of Graves' ophthalmopathy and Graves' hyperthyroidism. Amplification of the TCR beta CDR3 regions used RNA transcripts (as template). RT-PCR in the first round used HTBI primers; a second-round multiplex PCR followed. Using its own MiXCR run on the multiplex PCR reads, TCRdb lists one record per CDR3 protein. The table shows around 1,000,000 distinct CDR3 sequences, with about 36% occurring only once. Regarding this clonotype: This may be a read error, as it is one base from a much larger clone.

Germline CDR1 is SNHLY and CDR2 is FYNNEI. CDR3 length: 13 residues. This receptor was obtained from an adult man with Graves' hyperthyroidism. This chain connects TRBV2 to TRBJ1-2; no clear D. Sequenced material: peripheral blood or thyroid tissue (not recorded which). Here the CDR3 DNA reads TGTGCCAGCAGTGAGATGTGGGATAATGGCCACACCTTC. Translating gives CASSEMWDNGHTF.